What follows are 20 T cell receptor beta chains derived from one specimen sequenced in a study of T cells after yellow fever vaccination. TCRdb re-called the 5' RACE reads through MiXCR, storing one row per CDR3 protein. The sample records 500,000 to 650,000 distinct CDR3 sequences, less than 20% being singletons. The specimen comprised PBMCs, sampled 4 to 5 days after the first yellow fever vaccination. These receptors were taken from a man aged 18 to 29 who received the YFV17D yellow fever vaccine.

This clonotype came up a few times. The chain recombines TRBV11-2 with TRBJ1-2; D gene ambiguous. The CDR3 length is 15 residues. V dropped 1 base and J dropped 5 bases, with 14 bases sitting between them. Germline assignment: CDR1 SGHAT and CDR2 FQNNGV. In DNA, the CDR3 is TGTGCCAGCAGCTTAGTTGGTACGGCCGATTATGGCTACACCTTC. Amino acids: CASSLVGTADYGYTF.

The chain recombines TRBV11-3 with TRBJ2-3, with D possibly being TRBD2 (5 bases). The germline gives CDR1 SGHNT, CDR2 YENEEA. CDR3 size: 15 residues. Trimming took off 5 bases at V and 0 bases at J, with 12 bases between the two ends. This CDR3 reads CASSASGFSTDTQYF. The CDR3 DNA is TGTGCCAGCAGCGCCAGCGGTTTTAGCACAGATACGCAGTATTTT. Full variable domain (remainder filled in from reference TRBV11-3 and TRBJ2-3): EAGVVQSPRYKIIEKKQPVAFWCNPISGHNTLYWYLQNLGQGPELLIRYENEEAVDDSQLPKDRFSAERLKGVDSTLKIQPAELGDSAVYLCASSASGFSTDTQYFGPGTRLTVL.

As regards this clonotype: Lacking the conserved final phenylalanine or tryptophan, this CDR3 likely reflects a read error. The chain's CDR3 is CASSGTTGPRQYL. The CDR3 region has the DNA TGCGCCAGCAGCGGGACGACAGGACCTCGGCAGTACTTA. The V gene is TRBV5-1, the J gene TRBJ2-7; the D gene is possibly TRBD1 (6 bases). The CDR3 covers 13 residues. Trimming left V 4 bases short and J 9 bases short, with 17 bases between. CDR1 and CDR2 (germline): SGHRS, YFSETQ.

This clonotype was seen just once. This chain links TRBV20-1 with TRBJ2-3, with TRBD2 matching 8 bases. The length of the CDR3 is 13 residues. V shed 6 bases and J 6 bases; nucleotides not matched to a gene: 8. Looked up from germline, CDR1 is DFQATT and CDR2 is SNEGSKA (reference sequence). The CDR3 region is CSAHRGGVDTQYF. The CDR3 DNA reads TGCAGTGCCCACCGGGGGGGGGTGGATACGCAGTATTTT.

The rearrangement links TRBV12-3 or TRBV12-4 to TRBJ2-2, with TRBD2 identical over 8 bases. V shed 6 bases and J 3 bases; nucleotides not matched to a gene: 6. The CDR3 consists of 15 residues. CDR3 DNA sequence: TGTGCCAGCAGCCGAGGCGGGGGGTACACCGGGGAGCTGTTTTTT. This sequence encodes CASSRGGGYTGELFF.

This clonotype showed up just a few times. The J gene is TRBJ2-2, the V gene TRBV6-2 or TRBV6-3; 7 bases are shared with TRBD2. Germline trimming cut 6 bases from V and 2 bases from J; bases unmatched to any gene: 6. Germline V gene sequence: CDR1 MNHEY, CDR2 SVGEGT. CDR3 length: 15 residues. CDR3 bases: TGTGCCAGCAGCAGACTAGCTATCAACACCGGGGAGCTGTTTTTT. Protein product: CASSRLAINTGELFF.

In this sample, this clonotype turned up a few times. The rearrangement links TRBV11-2 to TRBJ2-6; TRBD1 aligns across 7 bases. Germline V gives CDR1 SGHAT, CDR2 FQNNGV. This CDR3 contains 16 residues. The CDR3 region is CVIRGQNFSGANVLTF. CDR3 nucleotide sequence: TGTGTAATCCGGGGACAGAATTTCTCTGGGGCCAACGTCCTGACTTTC.

The rearrangement joins TRBV11-2 to TRBJ1-4; D remains unclear. CDR1 and CDR2 from the germline V gene are SGHAT and FQNNGV. V was pared by 3 bases and J by 0 bases, with 2 bases between. The CDR3 extends over 13 amino acids. The CDR3 region is CASSFTTNEKLFF. CDR3 sequence (DNA): TGTGCCAGCAGCTTTACAACTAATGAAAAACTGTTTTTT.

This clonotype came up a few times. V gene TRBV6-1 combines with J gene TRBJ1-5; 9 positions agree with TRBD1. The V gene's germline CDR1 is MNHNS and CDR2 SASEGT. The CDR3 loop spans 15 amino acids. With V trimmed by 6 bases and J by 6 bases, 9 bases remained unmatched. CDR3 in amino acids: CASRVGQGLSQPQHF. The CDR3 bases are TGTGCCAGCAGGGTGGGACAGGGTTTGAGTCAGCCCCAGCATTTT.

This clonotype has more than one count but fewer than ten. CDR3 bases: TGTGCCAGCAGCAACGGACAGGGGAATACGCAGTATTTT. Amino acid sequence: CASSNGQGNTQYF. This sequence joins TRBV12-3 or TRBV12-4 and TRBJ2-3; 9 bases line up with TRBD1. This CDR3 spans 13 amino acids. With V trimmed by 6 bases and J by 7 bases, 5 bases remained unmatched.

This clonotype came up a few times. The rearrangement uses TRBV29-1 and TRBJ2-1, with D perhaps TRBD2 (6 bases). Germline V gene data show CDR1 as SQVTM and CDR2 as ANQGSEA. The CDR3 has 16 residues. The V gene lost 0 bases and the J gene lost 7 bases, with 19 bases spanning the gap. The CDR3 here is CSVEDRNGVSGNEQFF. CDR3 sequence (DNA): TGCAGCGTTGAAGATCGCAATGGCGTAAGCGGGAATGAGCAGTTCTTC.

This clonotype occurred a few times. This chain links TRBV7-8 with TRBJ1-2; the D is unclear. The germline V and J ends were trimmed by 1 base and 2 bases, with 8 bases remaining between them. CDR1 SGHVS and CDR2 FQNEAQ come from the germline V gene. The CDR3 is 14 amino acids. The CDR3: CASSLGHGNYGYTF. The CDR3 region has the DNA TGTGCCAGCAGCTTAGGTCACGGGAACTATGGCTACACCTTC.

This clonotype has just a few counts. The rearrangement uses TRBV12-3 or TRBV12-4 and TRBJ1-2, with 9 bases aligning to TRBD1. With V trimmed by 5 bases and J by 3 bases, 1 base remained unmatched. This CDR3 has 13 residues. The CDR3 spells CASSGQGHYGYTF. In nucleotides, the CDR3 is TGTGCCAGCAGTGGACAGGGGCACTATGGCTACACCTTC.

V usage is TRBV30 and J usage is TRBJ2-7, with D unclear. Germline V gene data show CDR1 as GTSNPN and CDR2 as SVGIG (reference sequence). This CDR3 has 14 residues. Trimming cost V 1 base and J 0 bases, with 10 bases left between them. The chain's CDR3 is CAWSGATSSYEQYF. The CDR3 bases are TGTGCCTGGAGTGGCGCTACAAGCTCCTACGAGCAGTACTTC.

The sample holds a few counts of this clonotype. The rearrangement links TRBV20-1 to TRBJ2-5, with 7 bases aligning to TRBD1. Germline loops: CDR1 DFQATT, CDR2 SNEGSKA (reference sequence). The CDR3 is made up of 16 amino acids. The V segment lost 1 base and the J segment 2 bases; nucleotides outside the gene matches: 10. The CDR3 DNA reads as TGCAGTGCTAGAGGCCAACCGGGCAGGGGGCAAGAGACCCAGTACTTC. Translation gives CSARGQPGRGQETQYF.

The chain recombines TRBV7-2 with TRBJ2-7; possible D gene TRBD2, 6 bases. V was pared by 5 bases and J by 3 bases, with 14 bases between. Per the germline V gene, CDR1 is SGHTA and CDR2 is FQGNSA. This CDR3 has 14 amino acids. CDR3 in DNA: TGTGCCAGCAGCCCGGTCGCGGGGCGCTACGAGCAGTACGTC. Translated: CASSPVAGRYEQYV.

This clonotype was counted ten times or more. The rearrangement joins TRBV7-2 to TRBJ2-5; TRBD2 aligns across 9 bases. Germline CDR1 and CDR2: SGHTA and FQGNSA. The CDR3 has 14 amino acids. Trimming took 5 bases from V and 5 from J; bases not matched to a gene: 6. The CDR3 DNA reads TGTGCCAGCAGCCGTAGCGGGGGTGAGGAGACCCAGTACTTC. It specifies CASSRSGGEETQYF.

The CDR3 DNA follows: TGTGCCAGCAGCTTATTCGCAGATACGCAGTATTTT. Residues: CASSLFADTQYF. The gene calls are TRBV7-2 and TRBJ2-3; D is unclear. Between the trimmed V and J ends, which lost 2 bases and 4 bases, there was a span of 4 bases. The CDR3 consists of 12 residues. Per germline, CDR1 SGHTA and CDR2 FQGNSA.

This clonotype turned up a few times. The V call is TRBV27, the J call TRBJ1-6; tentative D call: TRBD1 (6 bases). Germline V gives CDR1 MNHEY, CDR2 SMNVEV (reference sequence). The CDR3 loop spans 17 amino acids. Trimming left V 5 bases short and J 1 base short, with 15 bases between. This CDR3 is CASSPSGRGSYNSPLHF. The CDR3 DNA is TGTGCCAGCAGTCCCTCCGGAAGGGGGTCCTATAATTCACCCCTCCACTTT.

The chain couples TRBV3-1 to TRBJ2-7; TRBD1 aligns across 8 bases. V was pared by 3 bases and J by 2 bases, with 3 bases of the junction left unmatched. This CDR3 is built from 14 residues. Germline CDR1 and CDR2: LGHDT and YNNKEL (reference sequence). The CDR3 DNA follows: TGTGCCAGCAGCCAGGGGACAGGCCCCTACGAGCAGTACTTC. As protein: CASSQGTGPYEQYF.